This T cell receptor beta chain emerged from a study of response to subunit inactivated influenza vaccine. Germline V gives CDR1 LGHDT, CDR2 YNNKEL (reference sequence). The CDR3 length is 12 residues. Unmatched junction bases numbered 3, after V lost 2 bases and J lost 13 bases. TCRdb reprocessed the RT-PCR reads with MiXCR, giving one entry per CDR3 protein. The sample lists about 540,000 distinct CDR3 sequences; around 21% were seen once. These same data were also listed under a study on T cells expressing NK-cell markers. Per that paper: The cDNA for TCR beta came from 5'RACE template switching with UMIs. In a handful of donors, dominant CD3+CD56+NKG2C+ clones formed about 1.0-8% of CD8+ cells.

The receptor was derived from a man between 45 and 60 years old who received an inactivated influenza vaccine. This chain uses TRBV3-1 with TRBJ2-1; 9 nucleotides align to TRBD2. The sample in question was CD4+ T cells sorted from PBMCs, obtained 11 to 12 days after vaccination. The CDR3 protein is CASSQPGLAQFF. CDR3 nucleotide sequence: TGTGCCAGCAGCCAACCGGGACTAGCTCAGTTCTTC.